Each of the 3 T cell receptor beta chains below was sequenced from the same sample in a study of monozygotic twins with inflammatory bowel disease. TCRdb derives one entry per CDR3 protein from the 5' RACE reads, leaving out DNA. The sample totals about 200,000 distinct CDR3 sequences. The sequencing sample was made of blood. Receptors originate from a human donor with ulcerative colitis or Crohn's disease, or a healthy co-twin of an affected twin (not recorded which).

V is TRBV4-2 and J is TRBJ2-2; the D call of TRBD2 rests on TCRdb alone, since no DNA is present to check it. Per germline, CDR1 LGHNA and CDR2 YNFKEQ. CDR3 length: 22 amino acids. The CDR3 spells CASSQYLNAVLAGSANTGELFF.

The V call is TRBV6-5, the J call TRBJ1-2; without DNA, the TCRdb call of TRBD1 cannot be checked. The CDR3 spans 15 residues. CDR1 and CDR2 from the germline V gene are MNHEY and SVGAGI. The CDR3 sequence is CASSYSRQGRGGYTF.

The chain uses TRBV4-3 and TRBJ2-3; the TRBD1 assignment by TCRdb is unverifiable without DNA. The CDR3 is 17 amino acids. Germline V gene sequence: CDR1 LGHNA, CDR2 YSLEER. This CDR3 is CASSQEMAGEGADTQYF.